This T cell receptor beta chain was captured in a study of shared clonotypes between healthy human individuals. Overall study results and limits: The represented genetic and exposure-history diversity was limited by the small number of donors.

Germline loops: CDR1 SGDLS, CDR2 YYNGEE. V was pared by 4 bases and J by 9 bases, with 17 bases between. The CDR3 has 14 residues. Clones were read by immunoSEQ multiplex PCR, and TCRdb kept only the in-frame ones, dropping some. The sample yields more than 2 million clones, 95% seen once. Comments on this clone: Its antigen is not known.

A CD45RA+ naive subset and a CD45RA-negative memory subset were split from CD4+ cells. Material: naive CD4+ T cells sorted from blood. Documented subset: CD45RA+ positively selected. The rearrangement joins TRBV9 to TRBJ1-5; tentative D call: TRBD1 (6 bases). This TCR was recovered from a man between 18 and 29 years old in good health. The CDR3 loop is CASSLGGASGPQHF. CDR3 nucleotide sequence: TGTGCCAGCAGCTTAGGGGGGGCCAGCGGGCCCCAGCATTTT.